What follows are 21 T cell receptor beta chains derived from one specimen sequenced in a study of T and B cells in COVID-19 patients. Blood genomic DNA input for TRB amplification was roughly 220-500 ng. TRB rearrangements were amplified by multiplex PCR with BIOMED2 TRB-A/B primers. Using its own MiXCR run on the multiplex PCR reads, TCRdb lists one record per CDR3 protein. The top ten hold more than 5% of the sample, which has under 9,500 distinct CDR3 sequences, over 25% seen once. The sequenced sample was blood. Receptors were obtained from a human donor who had recovered from COVID-19.

This clonotype was counted many times. The chain links TRBV27 to TRBJ1-1, with D tentatively TRBD1 (6 bases). The CDR3 sequence is 11 residues long. V was cut by 8 bases and J by 3 bases, with 7 bases left in between. CDR1 MNHEY and CDR2 SMNVEV come from the germline V gene (reference sequence). The CDR3 coding sequence is TGTGCCAGCCCAGGGGACACTGAAGCTTTCTTT. Encoded protein: CASPGDTEAFF.

The chain carries TRBV10-3 and TRBJ1-5, with D unresolved. Germline V gene data show CDR1 as ENHRY and CDR2 as SYGVKD. The CDR3 loop spans 13 amino acids. Trimming removed 3 bases at V and 4 bases at J, with 7 bases between. The CDR3 nucleotides read TGTGCCATCAGTGAACAGTCTAATCAGCCCCAGCATTTT. This gives the protein CAISEQSNQPQHF.

As DNA, the CDR3 is TGTGCCAGCAGCTTAGAGGGAAACAGGTATTCACCCCTCCACTTT. It yields the protein CASSLEGNRYSPLHF. The chain joins TRBV7-2 to TRBJ1-6, with D possibly TRBD1 on 5 matching bases. Trimming removed 1 base at V and 8 bases at J, with 12 bases between. CDR1 SGHTA and CDR2 FQGNSA come from the germline V gene. This CDR3 comprises 15 residues.

In its sample, this clonotype ranks as medium-sized. The V gene is TRBV19, the J gene TRBJ2-7, with TRBD1 identical over 8 bases. Germline CDR1 and CDR2: LNHDA and SQIVND (reference sequence). The V and J ends lost 3 bases and 2 bases, in that order; junction bases with no gene match: 3. The CDR3 is made up of 14 amino acids. CDR3 in amino acids: CASSMTGETYEQYF. CDR3 nucleotide sequence: TGTGCCAGTAGTATGACAGGGGAGACCTACGAGCAGTACTTC.

The CDR3 loop is CASSYLSARGGSPLHF. As DNA, the CDR3 is TGTGCCAGCAGTTACTTGTCGGCCAGGGGAGGTTCACCCCTCCACTTT. The rearrangement uses TRBV6-5 and TRBJ1-6, with D tentatively TRBD1 (6 bases). In germline, CDR1 is MNHEY, CDR2 SVGAGI. The CDR3 loop spans 16 amino acids. The V end lost 1 base, the J end lost 9 bases, and 16 bases lay between the germline ends.

The V and J genes are TRBV6-5 and TRBJ2-2, with D uncertain. V lost 2 bases and J lost 2, with 6 bases in between. This CDR3 comprises 14 residues. CDR1 is MNHEY, CDR2 SVGAGI, per germline. The CDR3 DNA is TGTGCCAGCAGTTACCTGGATAACACCGGGGAGCTGTTTTTT. It translates to CASSYLDNTGELFF.

In its sample, this clonotype ranks as medium-sized. The chain recombines TRBV6-2 or TRBV6-3 with TRBJ2-7; 10 nucleotides match TRBD1. This CDR3 comprises 14 residues. Germline lookup yields CDR1 MNHEY and CDR2 SVGEGT. J lost 3 bases, V lost 4 bases, and 3 bases had no gene match. CDR3 coding DNA: TGTGCCAGCAGTTCAGGACAGGGGGTCTACGAGCAGTACTTC. Its translation: CASSSGQGVYEQYF.

This chain uses TRBV20-1 with TRBJ2-5; perhaps TRBD1 as D (6 bases). Germline loops: CDR1 DFQATT, CDR2 SNEGSKA (reference sequence). Trimming pared 1 base from V and 1 base from J, leaving 7 bases between. CDR3 length: 13 amino acids. The DNA for the CDR3 is TGCAGTGCTAGAGTACAGGGCCAAGAGACCCAGTACTTC. Translated, it gives CSARVQGQETQYF.

Within the sample, this clonotype is medium-sized. The chain has TRBV6-6 and TRBJ2-3; D remains unclear. The CDR3 contains 14 residues. CDR1 and CDR2 (germline): MNHNY, SVGAGI (reference sequence). The V end was cut by 0 bases, the J end by 6 bases, with 10 bases between. CDR3 region: CASSYSGPLDTQYF. The CDR3 DNA reads TGTGCCAGCAGTTACTCCGGGCCCCTGGATACGCAGTATTTT.

This clonotype is deemed medium-sized. The chain couples TRBV29-1 to TRBJ1-3; D ambiguous. Germline V gene sequence: CDR1 SQVTM, CDR2 ANQGSEA. The V end was cut by 1 base, the J end by 0 bases, with 10 bases between. CDR3 length equals 15 residues. The CDR3 sequence is CSVEGGRASGNTIYF. The CDR3 DNA sequence: TGCAGCGTTGAAGGGGGTCGGGCCTCTGGAAACACCATATATTTT.

As concerns this clonotype: Given a much more abundant clone one base away, this may be a read error. The V and J genes are TRBV5-6 and TRBJ2-1, with 7 bases fitting TRBD1. CDR3 length: 15 residues. The V gene's germline CDR1 is SGHDT and CDR2 YYEEEE. This CDR3 reads CASSLLTGSYNVQFF. DNA of the CDR3: TGTGCCAGCAGCTTGCTGACAGGGTCCTACAATGTGCAGTTCTTC. The full variable domain, rest sourced from reference TRBV5-6 and TRBJ2-1, is DAGVTQSPTHLIKTRGQQVTLRCSPKSGHDTVSWYQQALGQGPQFIFQYYEEEERQRGNFPDRFSGHQFPNYSSELNVNALLLGDSALYLCASSLLTGSYNVQFFGPGTRLTVL.

This clonotype has only a few counts. The chain uses TRBV28 and TRBJ2-1, with TRBD2 matching 7 bases. The CDR3 has 11 amino acids. Per germline, CDR1 MDHEN and CDR2 SYDVKM. With V trimmed by 6 bases and J by 15 bases, 8 bases remained unmatched. CDR3 sequence: CASSLGGLRFF. The CDR3, as DNA: TGTGCCAGCAGCCTGGGGGGGTTACGGTTCTTC.

This clonotype is labeled medium-sized. The chain combines TRBV7-6 with TRBJ1-6; D not resolved. The V end was cut by 1 base, the J end by 7 bases, with 11 bases between. This CDR3 region has 15 residues. CDR1 is SGHVS, CDR2 FNYEAQ, per germline. CDR3 sequence: CASSLGRTTNSPLHF. DNA of the CDR3: TGTGCCAGCAGCTTAGGACGGACTACCAATTCACCCCTCCACTTT.

Details on this clonotype: Mismatch with germline at one junction end may stem from a read error. The chain recombines TRBV5-1 with TRBJ2-3; D is unresolved. The CDR3 extends over 15 amino acids. CDR1 and CDR2 (germline): SGHRS, YFSETQ. DNA of the CDR3: TGCGCCAGCAGCTCCTATCCCCAGTCCACAGATACGCGGTATTTT. Encoded protein: CASSSYPQSTDTRYF. Drawing the rest from reference TRBV5-1 and TRBJ2-3, the complete variable domain is KAGVTQTPRYLIKTRGQQVTLSCSPISGHRSVSWYQQTPGQGLQFLFEYFSETQRNKGNFPGRFSGRQFSNSRSEMNVSTLELGDSALYLCASSSYPQSTDTRYFGPGTRLTVL.

The chain carries TRBV5-6 and TRBJ1-2; D uncertain. The V end lost 4 bases, the J end lost 4 bases, and 14 bases lay between the germline ends. The germline V gene has CDR1 SGHDT and CDR2 YYEEEE. The CDR3 runs 14 residues. For the CDR3, the DNA is TGTGCCAGCAGCAACACCCAAACTCTCTATGGCTACACCTTC. This gives the protein CASSNTQTLYGYTF.

This clonotype is medium-sized (0.01 to 0.1%). This rearrangement joins TRBV29-1 to TRBJ1-2, with a possible D match to TRBD1 (5 bases). Trimming cost V 6 bases and J 6 bases, with 20 bases left between them. The germline V gene has CDR1 SQVTM and CDR2 ANQGSEA. CDR3 length: 14 amino acids. The CDR3 DNA reads TGCAGCGTCCGACCTACATCCCTCAGGGATGGCTACACCTTC. Its protein is CSVRPTSLRDGYTF.

This chain uses TRBV27 with TRBJ2-3; 15 bases agree with TRBD2. Per the germline V gene, CDR1 is MNHEY and CDR2 is SMNVEV (reference sequence). The CDR3 has 15 residues. The trim removed 6 bases at V and 4 bases at J, leaving 2 bases unmatched. The CDR3 protein is CASRGLAGGPDTQYF. CDR3 DNA sequence: TGTGCCAGCAGGGGACTAGCGGGGGGTCCAGATACGCAGTATTTT.

This chain uses TRBV6-2 or TRBV6-3 with TRBJ2-1; the match to TRBD1 covers 10 bases. Germline CDR1 reads MNHEY; CDR2 reads SVGEGT. V trimming: 4 bases; J trimming: 3 bases; junction bases outside the gene matches: 6. The CDR3 has 16 residues. The CDR3 DNA follows: TGTGCCAGCAGTTCCACTGGGACAGGGGACTACAATGAGCAGTTCTTC. Its protein is CASSSTGTGDYNEQFF.

The chain carries TRBV5-1 and TRBJ1-1; D may be TRBD1 (6 bases). V was cut by 1 base and J by 4 bases, with 17 bases left in between. The length of the CDR3 is 16 residues. Per germline, CDR1 SGHRS and CDR2 YFSETQ. The CDR3 spells CASSLMGGRGVTEAFF. Written as DNA, the CDR3 is TGCGCCAGCAGCTTGATGGGGGGCCGTGGAGTCACTGAAGCTTTCTTT. The full variable domain, rest sourced from reference TRBV5-1 and TRBJ1-1, is KAGVTQTPRYLIKTRGQQVTLSCSPISGHRSVSWYQQTPGQGLQFLFEYFSETQRNKGNFPGRFSGRQFSNSRSEMNVSTLELGDSALYLCASSLMGGRGVTEAFFGQGTRLTVV.

In this sample, this clonotype is medium-sized. The chain recombines TRBV19 with TRBJ1-5; D is undetermined. The CDR3 spans 13 residues. The V gene's germline CDR1 is LNHDA and CDR2 SQIVND (reference sequence). V lost 4 bases and J lost 7, with 11 bases in between. CDR3 nucleotide sequence: TGTGCCAGTAGTACGGATTGGGTGCAGCCCCAGCATTTT. It is translated as CASSTDWVQPQHF.

This clonotype was found once. The V call is TRBV11-1, the J call TRBJ1-2; D gene unclear. Germline V gene data show CDR1 as SGHAT and CDR2 as FQDESV (reference sequence). V lost 1 base, J lost 5 bases, and 11 bases lay in between. The CDR3 is 14 residues long. CDR3 DNA sequence: TGTGCCAGCAGCTTAGATGGAGGACCGTATGGCTACACCTTC. Its protein product is CASSLDGGPYGYTF.